One sample yielded the 18 T cell receptor beta chains listed below, sequenced in a study of technical replicates of blood from a few donors. The data were produced by immunoSEQ multiplex PCR, yet TCRdb's version contains in-frame clones alone and is incomplete. Here the sample spans approximately 81,000 clones, 90% to 97% being singletons. Sample: T cells isolated from PBMCs. These receptors were obtained from a human donor in good health.

The table lists this clone with a count of one. The chain uses TRBV30 and TRBJ2-7; 9 nucleotides agree with TRBD1. Unmatched junction bases numbered 5, after V lost 6 bases and J lost 2 bases. Looked up from germline, CDR1 is GTSNPN and CDR2 is SVGIG (reference sequence). The length of the CDR3 is 13 residues. DNA of the CDR3: TGTGCCTGCCGGACAGGGGACACCTACGAGCAGTACTTC. Translation: CACRTGDTYEQYF. The whole variable domain, remainder taken from reference TRBV30 and TRBJ2-7, is SQTIHQWPATLVQPVGSPLSLECTVEGTSNPNLYWYRQAAGRGLQLLFYSVGIGQISSEVPQNLSASRPQDRQFILSSKKLLLSDSGFYLCACRTGDTYEQYFGPGTRLTVT.

The chain links TRBV28 to TRBJ2-7; 10 bases line up with TRBD2. Trimming took 2 bases from V and 5 from J; bases not matched to a gene: 6. Germline CDR1 is MDHEN and CDR2 is SYDVKM. CDR3 size: 15 residues. CDR3 nucleotides: TGTGCCAGCAGTTTACTAGCGGGAGTCTTGAACGAGCAGTACTTC. The encoded protein is CASSLLAGVLNEQYF.

V gene TRBV10-3 combines with J gene TRBJ2-7; a possible D gene is TRBD1 (6 bases). The CDR3 loop spans 13 amino acids. Trimming shortened V by 9 bases and J by 6 bases, and 18 bases separated the two germline ends. CDR1 and CDR2 from the germline V gene are ENHRY and SYGVKD. This CDR3 reads CAIALGQFSEQYF. CDR3 coding DNA: TGTGCCATAGCCCTCGGACAGTTCTCCGAGCAGTACTTC.

The chain is built from TRBV25-1 and TRBJ1-1; 7 bases align to TRBD1. Germline CDR1 reads MGHDK; CDR2 reads SYGVNS. This CDR3 has 13 amino acids. Losses at the gene ends were 8 bases for V and 7 bases for J; bases not matched to a gene: 10. The DNA of the CDR3 is TGTGCCAGCCTTTCGCCAGGGGGTGGTGAAGCTTTCTTT. As protein: CASLSPGGGEAFF.

V and J are TRBV4-3 and TRBJ2-3, with TRBD2 matching over 7 bases. Germline CDR1 and CDR2: LGHNA and YSLEER. V lost 0 bases and J lost 3; bases outside the gene matches: 6. The CDR3 spans 16 residues. The CDR3 bases are TGCGCCAGCAGCCAAGATCAAGCGGGACTTACAGATACGCAGTATTTT. This gives the protein CASSQDQAGLTDTQYF.

The rearrangement links TRBV4-2 to TRBJ2-5; 7 positions agree with TRBD2. V lost 0 bases, J lost 3 bases, and 7 bases stayed unmatched. Germline V lookup: CDR1 LGHNA, CDR2 YNFKEQ. This CDR3 region has 16 residues. CDR3 protein: CASSQEGLAEEETQYF. The CDR3 nucleotides are TGTGCCAGCAGCCAAGAGGGGCTAGCGGAGGAAGAGACCCAGTACTTC.

The rearrangement links TRBV28 to TRBJ1-1; tentative D call: TRBD1 (6 bases). CDR1 and CDR2 from the germline V gene are MDHEN and SYDVKM. There are 15 residues in the CDR3. V was shortened by 3 bases and J by 4 bases, with 15 bases between the two germline ends. DNA for the CDR3: TGTGCCAGCAGTTTTGACGTTAGGGGGAGCACTGAAGCTTTCTTT. This codes for CASSFDVRGSTEAFF.

This clone was seen only once. Written as DNA, the CDR3 is TGCGCCAGCCAAGGGAGTACCGGGGAGCTGTTTTTT. Amino acid sequence: CASQGSTGELFF. This chain uses TRBV10-2 with TRBJ2-2, with TRBD2 as a possible D gene (5 bases). The length of the CDR3 is 12 residues. Germline CDR1 and CDR2: WSHSY and SAAADI. Trimming pared 8 bases from V and 5 bases from J, leaving 9 bases between.

In DNA, the CDR3 is TGTGCCAGCATTACAGGGGCACAGAACTATGGCTACACCTTC. Its translation is CASITGAQNYGYTF. This rearrangement joins TRBV28 to TRBJ1-2; 7 positions match TRBD1. The CDR3 totals 14 residues. With 7 bases clipped from V and 2 bases from J, the junction kept 7 bases outside the gene matches. The germline gives CDR1 MDHEN, CDR2 SYDVKM.

This chain joins TRBV28 and TRBJ2-7; 7 bases match TRBD1. The CDR3 is 13 residues long. The V and J ends lost 8 bases and 4 bases, in that order; junction bases with no gene match: 8. Germline loops: CDR1 MDHEN, CDR2 SYDVKM. Here the CDR3 reads CASGETGYYEQYF. CDR3 nucleotides: TGTGCCAGCGGAGAGACAGGGTATTACGAGCAGTACTTC.

The V gene is TRBV4-2, the J gene TRBJ2-7; unclear D gene. V was shortened by 1 base and J by 0 bases, with 10 bases between the two germline ends. The CDR3 sequence is 15 residues long. The germline CDR1 and CDR2 sequences are LGHNA and YNFKEQ. This CDR3 is CASSQVQSLSYEQYF. For the CDR3, the DNA is TGTGCCAGCAGCCAAGTACAGAGCCTCTCCTACGAGCAGTACTTC.

V usage is TRBV4-1 and J usage is TRBJ2-5, with D possibly matching TRBD2 (5 bases). Germline V CDR1 and CDR2: MGHRA, YSYEKL. The V end was cut by 1 base, the J end by 2 bases, with 8 bases between. The CDR3 totals 14 residues. The CDR3 loop is CASSQAGVQETQYF. CDR3 sequence (DNA): TGCGCCAGCAGCCAAGCCGGGGTACAAGAGACCCAGTACTTC.

This chain connects TRBV15 to TRBJ1-2; D is undetermined. Germline-derived CDR1 and CDR2 are LNHNV and YYDKDF (reference sequence). The CDR3 consists of 16 residues. V lost 0 bases and J lost 0, with 11 bases in between. CDR3 protein: CATSRDSHLSNYGYTF. The CDR3 bases are TGTGCCACCAGCAGAGATAGCCATCTCTCTAACTATGGCTACACCTTC.

This clone came up once. The chain combines TRBV7-3 with TRBJ2-5, with TRBD2 matching 13 bases. The V segment lost 5 bases and the J segment 5 bases; nucleotides outside the gene matches: 11. Germline CDR1 SGHTA, CDR2 FQGTGA. This CDR3 is 17 amino acids long. CDR3 bases: TGTGCCAGCAGCCTCCTACCGACTAGCGGGAGGACGGAGACCCAGTACTTC. This translates into CASSLLPTSGRTETQYF.

The chain is built from TRBV9 and TRBJ1-2, with 9 bases lining up with TRBD1. The germline gives CDR1 SGDLS, CDR2 YYNGEE. V lost 4 bases to trimming and J lost 8 bases; unmatched junction nucleotides: 9. The CDR3 extends over 14 amino acids. The CDR3 sequence is CASSSGQGYWGYTF. CDR3 bases: TGTGCCAGCAGCTCCGGACAGGGGTACTGGGGCTACACCTTC.

This rearrangement joins TRBV2 to TRBJ1-1, with 9 nucleotides matching TRBD1. Germline assignment: CDR1 SNHLY and CDR2 FYNNEI. V lost 1 base, J lost 7 bases, and 4 bases stayed unmatched. The CDR3 covers 14 residues. The CDR3, as DNA: TGTGCCAGCAGTGAAGACAGGGGGCGGTTTGAAGCTTTCTTT. Amino acids: CASSEDRGRFEAFF.

The gene calls are TRBV27 and TRBJ2-3; perhaps TRBD1 as D (6 bases). CDR3 size: 15 residues. The V gene's germline CDR1 is MNHEY and CDR2 SMNVEV (reference sequence). Trimming removed 8 bases at V and 2 bases at J, with 17 bases between. CDR3 sequence reads: CASATGKMVTDTQYF. CDR3 in DNA: TGTGCCAGCGCCACAGGGAAAATGGTCACAGATACGCAGTATTTT.

The chain carries TRBV6-5 and TRBJ2-1; a weak D match, TRBD2 (5 bases). Looked up from germline, CDR1 is MNHEY and CDR2 is SVGAGI. The CDR3 spans 14 residues. Trimming left V 2 bases short and J 7 bases short, with 12 bases between. The CDR3 protein is CASSYGPSKNEQFF. Here the CDR3 DNA reads TGTGCCAGCAGTTACGGTCCTAGCAAGAATGAGCAGTTCTTC.